Following are 15 T cell receptor beta chains from one sample sequenced in a study of post-analysis software for immune sequencing data (dated by TCRdb to 2015 to 2017). Library preparation was by PCR. The sample was run on an Illumina HiSeq 2500. To reduce PCR and sequencing biases, unique molecular identifiers were incorporated into the TCR beta cDNA libraries. Through fastp at Q25 and MiXCR, TCRdb rebuilt clones from the public reads, retaining in-frame beta chains. Merged by CDR3 protein, the rows form single entries marked with the most common genes and DNA. Counted in this sample were about 540,000 distinct CDR3 sequences; roughly 34% of them appeared once. The top ten clonotypes cover less than 6% of the sample. Their antigen targets remain unknown. Results and caveats for the whole study, not just this receptor: Significantly higher frequencies in patients than in controls were found for about five TRBV segments, including TRBV5-6, TRBV5-1 and TRBV20-1.

Source material: blood. Every receptor here comes from a girl aged 2 to 17 with multiple sclerosis.

The chain recombines TRBV20-1 with TRBJ2-5; D remains unclear. The CDR3 has 10 amino acids. V was pared by 6 bases and J by 7 bases, with 9 bases between. Germline CDR1 and CDR2: DFQATT and SNEGSKA (reference sequence). In nucleotides, the CDR3 is TGCAGTGCCCGAGGTTGGACCCAGTACTTC. This sequence encodes CSARGWTQYF.

The chain recombines TRBV5-1 with TRBJ1-2; tentatively, D is TRBD1 (5 bases). The V gene's germline CDR1 is SGHRS and CDR2 YFSETQ. Trimming removed 0 bases from V and 5 bases from J, with 11 bases in between. There are 14 residues in the CDR3. The CDR3 spells CASSLAGPPYGYTF. DNA for the CDR3: TGCGCCAGCAGCTTGGCGGGACCGCCTTATGGCTACACCTTC. Supplemented by reference TRBV5-1 and TRBJ1-2, the full variable domain reads KAGVTQTPRYLIKTRGQQVTLSCSPISGHRSVSWYQQTPGQGLQFLFEYFSETQRNKGNFPGRFSGRQFSNSRSEMNVSTLELGDSALYLCASSLAGPPYGYTFGSGTRLTVV.

The chain employs TRBV5-1 and TRBJ1-2; D possibly corresponds to TRBD1 (5 bases). CDR3 size: 14 residues. The germline V gene encodes CDR1 SGHRS and CDR2 YFSETQ. V dropped 3 bases and J dropped 8 bases, with 17 bases sitting between them. The CDR3 region has the DNA TGCGCCAGCAGCTCCAGCAGGGAGAGTGCAGGCTACACCTTC. Protein product: CASSSSRESAGYTF. Full variable domain (missing parts from reference TRBV5-1 and TRBJ1-2): KAGVTQTPRYLIKTRGQQVTLSCSPISGHRSVSWYQQTPGQGLQFLFEYFSETQRNKGNFPGRFSGRQFSNSRSEMNVSTLELGDSALYLCASSSSRESAGYTFGSGTRLTVV.

The chain carries TRBV6-6 and TRBJ1-2; D unclear. Germline CDR1 MNHNY, CDR2 SVGAGI (reference sequence). The V end lost 0 bases, the J end lost 1 base, and 12 bases lay between the germline ends. The length of the CDR3 is 16 residues. CDR3 DNA sequence: TGTGCCAGCAGTTACTCGACGGTGGACCGTAACTATGGCTACACCTTC. It is translated as CASSYSTVDRNYGYTF.

This clonotype came up a few times. The genes are TRBV3-1 and TRBJ1-2, with a possible D match to TRBD1 (5 bases). The V and J ends lost 0 bases and 4 bases respectively, with 12 bases between them. Germline CDR1 reads LGHDT; CDR2 reads YNNKEL (reference sequence). This CDR3 is 15 amino acids long. CDR3 nucleotides: TGTGCCAGCAGCCAAGAGTGGGACTACGGCTATGGCTACACCTTC. Translated: CASSQEWDYGYGYTF.

This clonotype was found a few times. V gene TRBV5-1 combines with J gene TRBJ2-7; D gene ambiguous. CDR3 size: 14 residues. In germline, CDR1 is SGHRS, CDR2 YFSETQ. Trimming shortened V by 4 bases and J by 0 bases, and 11 bases separated the two germline ends. This chain's CDR3 is CASSIGLSSYEQYF. The CDR3 coding sequence is TGCGCCAGCAGCATAGGGCTGAGCTCCTACGAGCAGTACTTC.

The rearrangement links TRBV6-5 to TRBJ1-4; D is perhaps TRBD1 (5 bases). This CDR3 is 13 amino acids long. Germline V gene data show CDR1 as MNHEY and CDR2 as SVGAGI. V lost 7 bases and J 0 bases, leaving 6 bases between the germline ends. The CDR3 nucleotides read TGTGCCAGCATGGGGCCAACTAATGAAAAACTGTTTTTT. It encodes CASMGPTNEKLFF.

This clonotype has just a few counts. The chain carries TRBV20-1 and TRBJ2-1; no reliable D call. Germline loops: CDR1 DFQATT, CDR2 SNEGSKA (reference sequence). The CDR3 runs to 14 residues. V was clipped by 2 bases and J by 0 bases, with 8 bases between them. The CDR3 is CSARWWRSYNEQFF. CDR3 nucleotides: TGCAGTGCTAGATGGTGGCGCTCCTACAATGAGCAGTTCTTC.

This clonotype occurred once. This chain links TRBV5-6 with TRBJ2-7; 7 bases line up with TRBD2. The ends lost 7 bases at V and 3 bases at J; junction bases unmatched: 7. This CDR3 is 13 amino acids long. Germline-derived CDR1 and CDR2 are SGHDT and YYEEEE. As DNA, the CDR3 is TGTGCCAGCGACACCTCTAGCGGCTACGAGCAGTACTTC. It is translated as CASDTSSGYEQYF. Full variable domain (missing parts from reference TRBV5-6 and TRBJ2-7): DAGVTQSPTHLIKTRGQQVTLRCSPKSGHDTVSWYQQALGQGPQFIFQYYEEEERQRGNFPDRFSGHQFPNYSSELNVNALLLGDSALYLCASDTSSGYEQYFGPGTRLTVT.

The rearrangement joins TRBV7-3 to TRBJ2-1; TRBD1 matches at 9 bases. This CDR3 region has 15 residues. The V gene end was trimmed by 5 bases and the J gene end by 4 bases; junction bases not matched to a gene: 6. The V gene's germline CDR1 is SGHTA and CDR2 FQGTGA. The CDR3 nucleotides are TGTGCCAGCAGCCCTGGGACAGGGCAATACAATGAGCAGTTCTTC. It is translated as CASSPGTGQYNEQFF. The full variable domain, rest sourced from reference TRBV7-3 and TRBJ2-1, is GAGVSQTPSNKVTEKGKYVELRCDPISGHTALYWYRQSLGQGPEFLIYFQGTGAADDSGLPNDRFFAVRPEGSVSTLKIQRTERGDSAVYLCASSPGTGQYNEQFFGPGTRLTVL.

The chain uses TRBV12-3 or TRBV12-4 and TRBJ2-2; weak D call: TRBD1 (6 bases). V lost 5 bases and J 6 bases, leaving 16 bases between the germline ends. The CDR3 runs to 15 residues. CDR3 sequence: CASSRNREDAGELFF. DNA for the CDR3: TGTGCCAGCAGTCGAAACAGGGAAGATGCCGGGGAGCTGTTTTTT.

This clonotype was detected a few times. The V and J genes are TRBV6-5 and TRBJ1-1, with D unclear. The CDR3 contains 12 residues. V was pared by 5 bases and J by 3 bases, with 7 bases between. The germline CDR1 and CDR2 sequences are MNHEY and SVGAGI. CDR3 region: CASSRSDTEAFF. In DNA form, the CDR3 reads TGTGCCAGCAGTCGTTCAGACACTGAAGCTTTCTTT.

This clonotype was counted between two and nine times. CDR3 amino acids: CASLRQGGAKDEKLFF. Here the CDR3 DNA reads TGTGCCAGCCTTCGACAGGGAGGAGCGAAGGATGAAAAACTGTTTTTT. The chain combines TRBV5-6 with TRBJ1-4, with 7 bases fitting TRBD1. The CDR3 is 16 residues long. V was clipped by 7 bases and J by 6 bases; unmatched bases: 15. CDR1 and CDR2 from the germline V gene are SGHDT and YYEEEE.

The table lists this clonotype with a few counts. The rearrangement links TRBV7-9 to TRBJ2-1; D is unresolved. V was shortened by 5 bases and J by 4 bases, with 18 bases between the two germline ends. CDR3 size: 16 residues. Per germline, CDR1 SEHNR and CDR2 FQNEAQ (reference sequence). The CDR3 region is CASSPRSGSLYNEQFF. CDR3 in DNA: TGTGCCAGCAGCCCTCGTAGTGGTAGCCTATACAATGAGCAGTTCTTC.

The V call is TRBV6-1, the J call TRBJ2-7; TRBD2 might be the D (5 bases). CDR1 and CDR2 (germline): MNHNS, SASEGT. The CDR3 sequence is 15 residues long. With 2 bases removed from V and 0 bases from J, the gap between germline ends came to 11 bases. CDR3 sequence (DNA): TGTGCCAGCAGTGAAATGAGGGCCCTCTCCTACGAGCAGTACTTC. This gives the protein CASSEMRALSYEQYF.